Below are 28 T cell receptor beta chains sequenced from a single sample in a study of T cell repertoires in cytomegalovirus infection (dated by TCRdb to between 2017 and 2020). Taken with the paper, the label for treatment or condition translates to: in vitro stimulation with specific CMV peptide epitopes to enrich CMV-specific T cells. Their antigens are not known. Sequencer: Illumina HiSeq 1500. In TCRdb, the public reads were trimmed at Q25 with fastp and aligned with MiXCR, with productive beta chains retained. Rows are combined by CDR3 protein, so each entry shows the most common genes and DNA. The sample table shows more than 55,000 distinct CDR3 sequences, and about 20% are seen once. The top ten clones comprise about 63% of the sample. The source was CD8+ T cells from cultured PBMCs, collected from culture after CMV antigen stimulation. All receptors come from a human donor in good health (CMV status not recorded). Some clones in this sample may be carry-over from other donors' samples.

Many counts were recorded for this clonotype. The chain joins TRBV25-1 to TRBJ1-6; D ambiguous. The CDR3 spans 16 residues. With 3 bases removed from V and 0 bases from J, the gap between germline ends came to 9 bases. From germline, CDR1 is MGHDK and CDR2 SYGVNS. CDR3 protein: CASSEKPGSYNSPLHF. The CDR3 DNA sequence: TGTGCCAGCAGTGAGAAGCCCGGCTCCTATAATTCACCCCTCCACTTT.

This clonotype was counted only a few times. The V gene is TRBV20-1, the J gene TRBJ1-1, with 8 bases that match TRBD1. The CDR3 runs to 15 residues. V trimming: 0 bases; J trimming: 4 bases; junction bases outside the gene matches: 7. The germline V gene encodes CDR1 DFQATT and CDR2 SNEGSKA (reference sequence). The CDR3 reads CSARERDRGRTEAFF. CDR3 nucleotide sequence: TGCAGTGCTAGAGAACGAGACAGGGGACGCACTGAAGCTTTCTTT.

This clonotype was counted between two and nine times. This chain links TRBV7-3 with TRBJ2-7, with TRBD1 as a possible D gene (5 bases). CDR3 length equals 13 residues. The germline CDR1 and CDR2 sequences are SGHTA and FQGTGA. V gave up 0 bases and J gave up 3 bases, with 6 bases separating them. The CDR3 protein is CASSLTQGYEQYF. The DNA for the CDR3 is TGTGCCAGCAGCTTAACGCAGGGCTACGAGCAGTACTTC.

This clonotype appeared a few times. The gene calls are TRBV4-3 and TRBJ1-1; D not certain. This CDR3 has 15 amino acids. Germline V gives CDR1 LGHNA, CDR2 YSLEER. V was trimmed by 0 bases and J by 3 bases, leaving 11 bases between them. This CDR3 is CASSQDGQRYTEAFF. Here the CDR3 DNA reads TGCGCCAGCAGCCAAGATGGGCAGAGATACACTGAAGCTTTCTTT.

Notes on this clonotype: The junction and the germline gene differ at one end; a read error may be behind it. The genes are TRBV20-1 and TRBJ1-4; TRBD1 matches at 8 bases. Germline V gene data show CDR1 as DFQATT and CDR2 as SNEGSKA (reference sequence). The length of the CDR3 is 15 residues. CDR3 in amino acids: CSAAYPDRANEKLLF. The CDR3 DNA reads as TGCAGTGCCGCCTACCCGGACAGGGCGAATGAAAAACTGCTTTTT.

A few counts support this clonotype. The chain has TRBV6-2 or TRBV6-3 and TRBJ2-7, with D maybe TRBD2 (7 bases). Trimming left V 2 bases short and J 0 bases short, with 11 bases between. The V gene's germline CDR1 is MNHEY and CDR2 SVGEGT. The CDR3 runs to 15 residues. The CDR3 loop is CASSYRGASSYEQYF. The CDR3 coding sequence is TGTGCCAGCAGTTACCGGGGGGCCAGCTCCTACGAGCAGTACTTC.

V and J are TRBV7-6 and TRBJ2-7; unclear D gene. The V end lost 4 bases, the J end lost 3 bases, and 10 bases lay between the germline ends. CDR1 and CDR2 from the germline V gene are SGHVS and FNYEAQ. This CDR3 is 13 amino acids long. The CDR3 DNA reads as TGTGCCAGCAGCTCGGACCTTTACTACGAGCAGTACTTC. This translates into CASSSDLYYEQYF. Full variable domain (rest looked up from reference TRBV7-6 and TRBJ2-7): GAGVSQSPRYKVTKRGQDVALRCDPISGHVSLYWYRQALGQGPEFLTYFNYEAQQDKSGLPNDRFSAERPEGSISTLTIQRTEQRDSAMYRCASSSDLYYEQYFGPGTRLTVT.

This clonotype is termed medium-sized (0.01 to 0.1%). The chain couples TRBV24-1 to TRBJ1-2; 7 bases align to TRBD1. Germline lookup yields CDR1 KGHDR and CDR2 SFDVKD. V dropped 10 bases and J dropped 8; count of bases not matched to a gene: 9. The CDR3 is 12 amino acids. DNA for the CDR3: TGTGCCACTTTCAACAGGGGAAGAGGCTACACCTTC. It yields the protein CATFNRGRGYTF.

The chain is built from TRBV27 and TRBJ1-5; D possibly corresponds to TRBD1 (6 bases). There are 13 residues in the CDR3. Germline V lookup: CDR1 MNHEY, CDR2 SMNVEV (reference sequence). V lost 5 bases, J lost 7 bases, and 12 bases lay in between. CDR3 DNA sequence: TGTGCCAGCAGTCCAAGGGGGAGCCAGCCCCAGCATTTT. Its protein product is CASSPRGSQPQHF.

This clonotype has a handful of counts. The chain links TRBV7-9 to TRBJ1-2; perhaps TRBD1 as D (5 bases). Germline CDR1 reads SEHNR; CDR2 reads FQNEAQ (reference sequence). V shed 4 bases and J shed 0 bases, with 15 bases lying between them. The CDR3 has 16 residues. CDR3 loop: CASSSPGPPTNYGYTF. DNA for the CDR3: TGTGCCAGCAGCTCCCCGGGGCCTCCTACTAACTATGGCTACACCTTC.

The chain is built from TRBV7-2 and TRBJ2-2, with a tentative D call TRBD2 (6 bases). Germline V gene sequence: CDR1 SGHTA, CDR2 FQGNSA. The V and J ends lost 7 bases and 3 bases respectively, with 18 bases between them. The CDR3 runs 16 residues. CDR3 in amino acids: CASNMGWGEHTGELFF. The CDR3 bases are TGTGCCAGCAACATGGGATGGGGGGAACACACCGGGGAGCTGTTTTTT.

This clonotype has only a few counts. V gene TRBV7-2 combines with J gene TRBJ2-5; D is undetermined. The germline V and J ends were trimmed by 5 bases and 5 bases, with 9 bases remaining between them. The CDR3 contains 12 residues. Germline loops: CDR1 SGHTA, CDR2 FQGNSA. The CDR3 nucleotides are TGTGCCAGCAGCCGTAATGGGGAGACCCAGTACTTC. This sequence encodes CASSRNGETQYF.

The CDR3 loop is CASSVPGQGYDGYTF. The CDR3 bases are TGTGCCAGCAGCGTTCCGGGACAGGGATATGATGGCTACACCTTC. J is TRBJ1-2 and V is TRBV11-1; 9 bases map to TRBD1. V was clipped by 5 bases and J by 6 bases; unmatched bases: 10. Germline V gene lookup returns CDR1 SGHAT and CDR2 FQDESV (reference sequence). This CDR3 region has 15 residues.

The chain couples TRBV5-6 to TRBJ2-7; D is tentatively TRBD1 or TRBD2 (7 bases each). Trimming pared 6 bases from V and 6 bases from J, leaving 22 bases between. Germline V CDR1 and CDR2: SGHDT, YYEEEE. CDR3 length: 15 amino acids. CDR3: CASIPQGGPPGEQYF. The CDR3 coding sequence is TGTGCCAGCATCCCCCAGGGGGGGCCGCCGGGCGAGCAGTACTTC.

The chain's CDR3 is CSADRLNTEAFF. For the CDR3, the DNA is TGCAGCGCGGACAGGTTGAACACTGAAGCTTTCTTT. V and J are TRBV29-1 and TRBJ1-1; 7 bases map to TRBD1. The CDR3 contains 12 residues. With V trimmed by 7 bases and J by 0 bases, 2 bases remained unmatched. In germline, CDR1 is SQVTM, CDR2 ANQGSEA. The full variable domain, in which reference TRBV29-1 and TRBJ1-1 provide the parts outside the CDR3, is SAVISQKPSRDICQRGTSLTIQCQVDSQVTMMFWYRQQPGQSLTLIATANQGSEATYESGFVIDKFPISRPNLTFSTLTVSNMSPEDSSIYLCSADRLNTEAFFGQGTRLTVV.

The table lists this clonotype with many counts. CDR3 sequence (DNA): TGTGCCAGCAGCCTAACCCTTAGAGATTGGTATGGCTACACCTTC. It translates to CASSLTLRDWYGYTF. The chain is built from TRBV7-2 and TRBJ1-2; D remains ambiguous. The CDR3 runs to 15 residues. The germline V gene encodes CDR1 SGHTA and CDR2 FQGNSA. The germline V and J ends were trimmed by 5 bases and 5 bases, with 18 bases remaining between them.

The chain uses TRBV7-9 and TRBJ1-1; tentatively, D is TRBD1 (5 bases). Germline assignment: CDR1 SEHNR and CDR2 FQNEAQ (reference sequence). V was cut by 4 bases and J by 0 bases, with 12 bases left in between. The CDR3 totals 15 residues. Here the CDR3 reads CASSSRDLMNTEAFF. CDR3 sequence (DNA): TGTGCCAGCAGCTCCCGGGACCTCATGAACACTGAAGCTTTCTTT.

On this clonotype: One end of the junction fails to match germline, which may point to a read error. The chain joins TRBV11-1 to TRBJ1-4; 7 positions agree with TRBD1. CDR1 is SGHAT, CDR2 FQDESV, per germline (reference sequence). The CDR3 is 12 amino acids. Here the CDR3 reads CASSLDTGQTLF. In DNA form, the CDR3 reads TGTGCCAGCAGCTTAGACACGGGACAGACTCTTTTT.

The chain recombines TRBV12-3 or TRBV12-4 with TRBJ1-1; perhaps TRBD1 as D (5 bases). The CDR3 has 13 residues. V was shortened by 5 bases and J by 5 bases, with 12 bases between the two germline ends. DNA for the CDR3: TGTGCCAGCAGTCCTGGCCGGACAACTGAAGCTTTCTTT. Its protein is CASSPGRTTEAFF.

This clonotype has just a few counts. The chain uses TRBV7-9 and TRBJ1-3, with TRBD1 matching over 8 bases. V lost 8 bases to trimming and J lost 4 bases; unmatched junction nucleotides: 1. This CDR3 spans 12 amino acids. Germline V gives CDR1 SEHNR, CDR2 FQNEAQ (reference sequence). CDR3 sequence: CASGTGGNTIYF. The CDR3 coding sequence is TGTGCCAGCGGGACAGGAGGAAACACCATATATTTT.

This clonotype was detected ten times or more. The rearrangement links TRBV7-8 to TRBJ1-5; TRBD1 agrees at 7 bases. The CDR3 is 15 residues long. The junction had 8 bases not matched to a gene; V was cut back by 6 bases and J by 3 bases. In germline, CDR1 is SGHVS, CDR2 FQNEAQ. CDR3 in DNA: TGTGCCAGCAGTCCTTTGGGGACAGTCAATCAGCCCCAGCATTTT. This encodes CASSPLGTVNQPQHF.

This clonotype came up a few times. This chain joins TRBV4-1 and TRBJ2-1; D is unclear. V was shortened by 1 base and J by 7 bases, with 8 bases between the two germline ends. CDR1 is MGHRA, CDR2 YSYEKL, per germline. The CDR3 totals 13 residues. The CDR3 DNA sequence: TGCGCCAGCAGCCAAGGAATAGGGAATGAGCAGTTCTTC. Translating gives CASSQGIGNEQFF.

This clonotype was seen a handful of times. The V and J genes are TRBV12-3 or TRBV12-4 and TRBJ2-2; 8 bases match TRBD1. The CDR3 contains 15 residues. The junction had 7 bases not matched to a gene; V was cut back by 2 bases and J by 8 bases. Here the CDR3 DNA reads TGTGCCAGCAGTTTAAGGCAGGGGGCTTTAGGGGAGCTGTTTTTT. Its protein is CASSLRQGALGELFF.

This clonotype was observed at least ten times. The rearrangement uses TRBV7-9 and TRBJ1-1, with D uncertain. V was pared by 5 bases and J by 4 bases, with 14 bases between. This CDR3 has 14 amino acids. In germline, CDR1 is SEHNR, CDR2 FQNEAQ (reference sequence). This CDR3 is CASSPPDDPTEAFF. DNA of the CDR3: TGTGCCAGCAGCCCACCGGACGATCCCACTGAAGCTTTCTTT.

The sample holds many counts of this clonotype. J is TRBJ2-2 and V is TRBV20-1, with a tentative D call TRBD1 (6 bases). This CDR3 has 15 residues. Between the trimmed V and J ends, which lost 5 bases and 0 bases, there was a span of 13 bases. Germline loops: CDR1 DFQATT, CDR2 SNEGSKA (reference sequence). The CDR3 protein is CSAGDTGTNTGELFF. The CDR3 region has the DNA TGCAGTGCTGGGGATACAGGGACGAACACCGGGGAGCTGTTTTTT.

The J gene is TRBJ2-7, the V gene TRBV13; tentative D call: TRBD1 (5 bases). Trimming removed 2 bases from V and 4 bases from J, with 15 bases in between. The CDR3 totals 15 residues. Per germline, CDR1 PRHDT and CDR2 FYEKMQ (reference sequence). CDR3 loop: CASSLSAGMSYEQYF. CDR3 coding DNA: TGTGCCAGCAGCTTAAGTGCAGGGATGTCGTACGAGCAGTACTTC.

The rearrangement links TRBV7-2 to TRBJ2-7, with a tentative D call TRBD2 (5 bases). The CDR3 length is 15 residues. CDR1 is SGHTA and CDR2 is FQGNSA in the germline V gene. Trimming shortened V by 3 bases and J by 0 bases, and 12 bases separated the two germline ends. For the CDR3, the DNA is TGTGCCAGCAGCTTGGAAGACGGACTCTCCTACGAGCAGTACTTC. Its protein is CASSLEDGLSYEQYF.

V usage is TRBV18 and J usage is TRBJ2-3; 9 bases are a match to TRBD1. CDR1 is KGHSH, CDR2 LQKENI, per germline. This CDR3 has 15 amino acids. J gave up 2 bases and V 10 bases, and 10 bases lay outside the gene matches. The CDR3 region has the DNA TGTGCCACCCTCCTCCGGGACAGGGTCACAGATACGCAGTATTTT. It yields the protein CATLLRDRVTDTQYF.